The clone carrying this TCR beta chain was detected ten times or more. The antigen remains undetermined. The entry originates in a study of identical twins. CDR3 length: 14 amino acids. Germline V gene data show CDR1 as MGHRA and CDR2 as YSYEKL. Trimming took off 0 bases at V and 7 bases at J, with 10 bases between the two ends. The study, taken as a whole, reports: Alpha sequences out of frame and shared by twins had excess low generation probability. In cord blood, abundant beta clonotypes had fewer insertions; memory showed no trend.

A universal primer site came from template switching; cDNA carried unique molecular identifiers. In TCRdb, the 5' RACE reads were re-called with MiXCR into one record per CDR3 protein. Of over 550,000 distinct CDR3 sequences in the sample, about 7.1% are singletons; the top ten hold roughly 1.6%. The same specimen was also included in a second study, on yellow fever vaccine responses in identical twins.

V usage is TRBV4-1 and J usage is TRBJ2-1; maybe TRBD1 (5 bases). Sequencing input: PBMCs. The clonotype comes from a woman younger than 30 in good health. CDR3 residues: CASSQDSRGNEQFF. CDR3 in DNA: TGCGCCAGCAGCCAAGATAGTAGGGGTAATGAGCAGTTCTTC.